The clone carrying this T cell receptor (beta chain) was seen just once. This entry belongs to a study of blood T cell repertoires in COVID-19. In the study overall: The study drew acute and convalescent COVID-19 samples from the United States, Italy and Spain.

Libraries were prepared by immunoSEQ multiplex PCR; TCRdb keeps only in-frame clonotypes and omits some of them. Here the sample spans under 450,000 clones, more than 85% being singletons. The sample taken for sequencing was PBMCs or T cells enriched from blood (not recorded which). This sequence originates from a woman between 40 and 50 years old who had been exposed to COVID-19.

DNA for the CDR3: TGTGCCAGTAGTATTGAGTATGAAGCTTTCTTT. This codes for CASSIEYEAFF. V is TRBV19 and J is TRBJ1-1; D is unclear. Trimming took off 3 bases at V and 7 bases at J, with 6 bases between the two ends. The CDR3 contains 11 residues. The germline V gene has CDR1 LNHDA and CDR2 SQIVND (reference sequence). Full variable domain (missing parts from reference TRBV19 and TRBJ1-1): DGGITQSPKYLFRKEGQNVTLSCEQNLNHDAMYWYRQDPGQGLRLIYYSQIVNDFQKGDIAEGYSVSREKKESFPLTVTSAQKNPTAFYLCASSIEYEAFFGQGTRLTVV.